This T cell receptor (beta chain) was found in a study of post-analysis software for immune sequencing data. Study at large: Disease courses included relapsing-remitting, secondary progressive and progressive-relapsing multiple sclerosis.

A few counts support this clonotype. Antigen specificity is unknown. Sequencing libraries made from TCR beta cDNA carried unique molecular identifiers. TCRdb passed the PCR reads through MiXCR, listing each CDR3 protein once. The data hold about 460,000 distinct CDR3 sequences, with roughly 45% observed a single time. Per the germline V gene, CDR1 is MNHNY and CDR2 is SVGAGI (reference sequence). CDR3 length: 16 amino acids. The J segment lost 2 bases and the V segment lost 6 bases, leaving 7 bases of the junction unmatched. Notes on the study in general: Controls showed significantly higher normalized Chao1 diversity than did multiple sclerosis patients. Higher frequency in patients than in controls was seen for five TRBV segments, with TRBV5-6, TRBV5-1 and TRBV20-1 among them.

This receptor was taken from a girl aged 5 to 17 with multiple sclerosis. The J gene is TRBJ1-6, the V gene TRBV6-6; TRBD1 matches 7 bases. Sequenced input: blood. In DNA, the CDR3 is TGTGCCAGCAGGGAGGACAGGTCAGCCTATAATTCACCCCTCCACTTT. Protein sequence: CASREDRSAYNSPLHF.